Listed below are T cell receptor beta chains from one sample, sequenced in a study of shared clonotypes between healthy human individuals. Profiled with immunoSEQ multiplex PCR; TCRdb holds only in-frame clones, not every one. The sample records approximately 740,000 clones, around two thirds being singletons. The sample was memory CD4+ T cells sorted from blood. The receptors originated from a woman in her thirties in good health. The CDR3 runs from the conserved cysteine through the conserved F or W. A D gene is named only where the DNA matches it firmly. The size entry is marked missing in some rows and otherwise reads once, few, many or a size class.

V gene,J gene,clone size,D gene,CDR3 DNA,CDR3 protein
TRBV11-3,TRBJ2-2,.,TRBD2,TGTGCCAGCCGTGTAGCGGGAGCGACCGGGGAGCTGTTTTTT,CASRVAGATGELFF
TRBV28,TRBJ1-5,.,.,TGTGCCAGCAGTCCCCGCGAGGGGAACAATCAGCCCCAGCATTTT,CASSPREGNNQPQHF
TRBV18,TRBJ1-3,.,.,TGTGCCAGCTCACTGGGCAGGACAGACACCATATATTTT,CASSLGRTDTIYF
TRBV6-5,TRBJ1-2,few,.,TGTGCCAGCTCTGCGTACAGGTTTGGCTACACCTTC,CASSAYRFGYTF
TRBV2,TRBJ1-4,few,.,TGTGCCAGCAAATCAGACACCAACGGCGGTGAAAAACTGTTTTTT,CASKSDTNGGEKLFF
TRBV30,TRBJ1-4,.,.,TGTGCCTGGAGTGGGGGGGCAACTAATGAAAAACTGTTTTTT,CAWSGGATNEKLFF
TRBV18,TRBJ1-4,.,.,TGTGCCAGCTCACCGGCTGGCAATGAAAAACTGTTTTTT,CASSPAGNEKLFF
TRBV15,TRBJ2-7,.,.,TGTGCCACCAGCAGAGATGAGTTAGCGGCCTACGAGCAGTACTTC,CATSRDELAAYEQYF
TRBV2,TRBJ2-7,.,TRBD2,TGTGCCAGCAGTGAAGCGCTTCTAAGGACTAGCGGCTACGAGCAGTACTTC,CASSEALLRTSGYEQYF
TRBV25-1,TRBJ1-2,.,.,TGTGCCAGCAGTGTACAGGGATACTATGGCTACACCTTC,CASSVQGYYGYTF
TRBV19,TRBJ1-4,.,.,TGTGCCAGTAGTATCGATCCATACCGCACTAATGAAAAACTGTTTTTT,CASSIDPYRTNEKLFF
TRBV28,TRBJ2-7,.,.,TGTGCCAGCATCGCGGGGTGGAGCTCCGAGCAGTACTTC,CASIAGWSSEQYF
TRBV5-1,TRBJ1-1,once,.,TGCGCCAGCAGCCCCGAACGGGGGGCCTATGAAGCTTTCTTT,CASSPERGAYEAFF
TRBV14,TRBJ2-2,.,.,TGTGCCAGCAGCCAAGCCGGATGGGGGGAGCTGTTTTTT,CASSQAGWGELFF
TRBV27,TRBJ2-7,.,TRBD2,TGTGCCAGCAGGACGCCCGCTAGCGGGAGCCACGAGCAGTACTTC,CASRTPASGSHEQYF
TRBV23-1,TRBJ2-3,.,.,TGCGCCACCGCCCGGAACCGTGAGGGAGAAGCAGATACGCAGTATTTT,CATARNREGEADTQYF
TRBV27,TRBJ2-3,few,.,TGTGCCAGCAGTTCTCAGGTCCCAGATACGCAGTATTTT,CASSSQVPDTQYF
TRBV7-6,TRBJ2-2,.,.,TGTGCCAGCAGCTTATCCCTGATCCGGAACACCGGGGAGCTGTTTTTT,CASSLSLIRNTGELFF